Listed below are T cell receptor beta chains from one sample, sequenced in a study of blood T cell repertoires in COVID-19. Here immunoSEQ multiplex PCR was the method, and the copy in TCRdb shows in-frame clones only, minus some. The table records fewer than 250,000 clones, 75% to 90% of them present only once. The sequencing input was peripheral blood. The source of these receptors is a woman in her 40s with acute or convalescent COVID-19. CDR3s include the opening cysteine and the closing phenylalanine or tryptophan. Part of the rows lack a size; the others show once, few, many or a class for expanded clones.

clone_size	j_call	v_call	cdr3_aa
.	TRBJ2-5	TRBV19	CASSPTSVSQETQYF
.	TRBJ2-6	TRBV3-1/TRBV3-2	CASSQSRQAGANVLTF
.	TRBJ2-3	TRBV24-1	CATSDLDPRFGNTDTQYF
.	TRBJ2-1	TRBV24-1	CATSDSGLAGNEQFF
.	TRBJ2-5	TRBV5-8	CASSSRTGSETQYF
.	TRBJ1-2	TRBV27	CASSPGMFSYGYTF
.	TRBJ1-3	TRBV5-5	CASSVRQAAGNTIYF
.	TRBJ1-6	TRBV4-1	CASSQSTGLSSYNSPLHF
.	TRBJ1-4	TRBV9	CASSVAGGRANEKLFF
few	TRBJ1-1	TRBV9	CASSAPTGFGTEAFF
.	TRBJ1-2	TRBV30	CAWSADRGYGYTF
.	TRBJ1-5	TRBV24-1	CATSDSKYREGSQPQHF
.	TRBJ1-6	TRBV4-1	CASSQVSGVGTPLHF
.	TRBJ1-4	TRBV13	CASSGRGRGNEKLFF
.	TRBJ1-5	TRBV20-1	CSASPDSGSNQPQHF
medium-sized	TRBJ2-2	TRBV2	CASSGRRLDFTGELFF
.	TRBJ1-4	TRBV19	CASSYTGTGNEKLFF
.	TRBJ1-1	TRBV6-5	CASSLGEGGGKAFF
.	TRBJ1-2	TRBV12-5	CASGLGTGRGYGYTF
.	TRBJ1-3	TRBV27	CASRGHSARTGNTIYF
.	TRBJ1-2	TRBV6-5	CASRITGTSNYGYTF
.	TRBJ1-1	TRBV4-1	CASSQVRGLSGSEAFF
once	TRBJ1-1	TRBV2	CASSPEAAEAFF
.	TRBJ1-5	TRBV18	CASSLSRQGISGSNQPQHF
.	TRBJ2-5	TRBV27	CASSLYPGQGETQYF
.	TRBJ1-4	TRBV30	CAWSGSAVTEKLFF